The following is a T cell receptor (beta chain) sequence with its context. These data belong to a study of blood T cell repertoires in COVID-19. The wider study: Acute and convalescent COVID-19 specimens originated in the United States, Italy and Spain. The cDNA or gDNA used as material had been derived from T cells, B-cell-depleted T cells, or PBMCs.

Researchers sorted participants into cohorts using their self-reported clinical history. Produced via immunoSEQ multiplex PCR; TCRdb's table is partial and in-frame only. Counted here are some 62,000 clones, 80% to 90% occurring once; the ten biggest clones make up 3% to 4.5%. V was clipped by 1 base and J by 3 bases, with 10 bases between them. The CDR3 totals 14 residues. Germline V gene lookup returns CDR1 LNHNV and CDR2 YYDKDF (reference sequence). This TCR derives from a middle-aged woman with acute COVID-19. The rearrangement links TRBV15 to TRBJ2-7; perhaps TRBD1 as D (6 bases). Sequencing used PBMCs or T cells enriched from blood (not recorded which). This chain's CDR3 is CATSRGGRGYEQYF. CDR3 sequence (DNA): TGTGCCACCAGCAGAGGCGGCAGGGGCTACGAGCAGTACTTC.